The 19 T cell receptor beta chains given below trace back to one sample, sequenced in a study of T cells in Graves' hyperthyroidism and ophthalmopathy. Researchers took RNA transcripts and amplified the TCR beta CDR3 regions from them. The study used the HTBI primer set for a first-round RT-PCR of the TCR CDR3. TCRdb processed the multiplex PCR reads anew with MiXCR; each CDR3 protein has one entry. The sample includes roughly 170,000 distinct CDR3 sequences, over 15% of them seen just once. The sequencing sample was made of blood. The receptors come from a woman in her fifties or sixties with Graves' hyperthyroidism.

This clonotype was recorded many times. CDR3: CASSLWVGSPLHF. Written as DNA, the CDR3 is TGTGCCAGCAGTTTATGGGTTGGATCACCCCTCCACTTT. The chain uses TRBV28 and TRBJ1-6; D uncertain. Germline V gives CDR1 MDHEN, CDR2 SYDVKM. Trimming took 0 bases from V and 10 from J, leaving 7 bases between them. The CDR3 is made up of 13 amino acids.

This clonotype has at least ten counts. The chain joins TRBV27 to TRBJ2-3; D perhaps matches TRBD2 (5 bases). Germline-derived CDR1 and CDR2 are MNHEY and SMNVEV (reference sequence). V gave up 6 bases and J gave up 6 bases, with 13 bases separating them. This CDR3 spans 13 amino acids. The DNA of the CDR3 is TGTGCCAGCAGGACTTTAGCGATGGATACGCAGTATTTT. It translates to CASRTLAMDTQYF.

This clonotype occurred many times. The gene calls are TRBV24-1 and TRBJ2-1, with D perhaps being TRBD1 or TRBD2 (7 bases each). CDR3 length equals 15 residues. CDR1 is KGHDR and CDR2 is SFDVKD in the germline V gene. The V gene lost 2 bases and the J gene lost 6 bases, with 13 bases spanning the gap. DNA for the CDR3: TGTGCCACCAGTGATTCGGGCAGGGGGGGCAATGAGCAGTTCTTC. Translating it yields CATSDSGRGGNEQFF.

This clonotype has a handful of counts. The V call is TRBV15, the J call TRBJ2-1, with 8 bases aligning to TRBD1. The germline CDR1 and CDR2 sequences are LNHNV and YYDKDF (reference sequence). The CDR3 loop spans 15 amino acids. V lost 8 bases and J lost 7; bases outside the gene matches: 13. The CDR3 spells CATGGGQGIRNEQFF. The DNA for the CDR3 is TGTGCCACCGGCGGAGGACAGGGTATTAGAAATGAGCAGTTCTTC.

The sample holds many counts of this clonotype. The chain has TRBV7-8 and TRBJ1-1; D gene unclear. Germline V lookup: CDR1 SGHVS, CDR2 FQNEAQ. The CDR3 covers 13 residues. The V end was cut by 5 bases, the J end by 7 bases, with 14 bases between. CDR3 sequence reads: CASSRRTELEAFF. CDR3 nucleotide sequence: TGTGCCAGCAGCAGACGGACTGAGCTTGAAGCTTTCTTT.

This clonotype appeared many times. The rearrangement joins TRBV2 to TRBJ2-1; D not certain. The CDR3 covers 11 residues. The ends were cut back, 7 bases at V and 7 bases at J, with 8 bases in the middle. The V gene's germline CDR1 is SNHLY and CDR2 FYNNEI. CDR3 region: CASKTENEQFF. CDR3 in DNA: TGTGCCAGCAAAACGGAGAATGAGCAGTTCTTC.

V usage is TRBV13 and J usage is TRBJ2-1; perhaps TRBD1 as D (6 bases). The germline V gene encodes CDR1 PRHDT and CDR2 FYEKMQ (reference sequence). Trimming cost V 4 bases and J 7 bases, with 8 bases left between them. The CDR3 has 12 residues. CDR3 sequence: CASSSRGNEQFF. The CDR3 coding sequence is TGTGCCAGCAGCTCCAGGGGTAATGAGCAGTTCTTC.

About this clonotype itself: A much larger clonotype is one base distant, so this may be a read error. CDR3 sequence reads: CASSTSVDSYEQYF. The CDR3 DNA reads as TGTGCCAGTAGTACATCAGTGGACAGCTACGAGCAGTACTTC. V and J are TRBV19 and TRBJ2-7; D may be TRBD1 (6 bases). Between the trimmed V and J ends, which lost 4 bases and 3 bases, there was a span of 13 bases. CDR1 and CDR2 from the germline V gene are LNHDA and SQIVND (reference sequence). CDR3 length: 14 amino acids.

This clonotype was observed at least ten times. This rearrangement joins TRBV19 to TRBJ1-1, with TRBD1 as a possible D gene (5 bases). Trimming took 7 bases from V and 4 from J, leaving 16 bases between them. The CDR3 has 14 residues. CDR1 is LNHDA, CDR2 SQIVND, per germline (reference sequence). The CDR3 nucleotides read TGTGCCAGTATCCAAGGGGCCTGGACCACTGAAGCTTTCTTT. This encodes CASIQGAWTTEAFF.

This clonotype was observed at least ten times. The V and J genes are TRBV7-9 and TRBJ1-1; D is undetermined. CDR1 is SEHNR and CDR2 is FQNEAQ in the germline V gene (reference sequence). V was cut by 5 bases and J by 7 bases, with 17 bases left in between. This CDR3 comprises 14 residues. The CDR3: CASSPERRISEAFF. CDR3 DNA: TGTGCCAGCAGCCCCGAGCGGAGGATCAGTGAAGCTTTCTTT.

This clonotype was recorded at least ten times. The V gene is TRBV20-1, the J gene TRBJ2-7, with 9 bases matching TRBD1. V shed 6 bases, J shed 0 bases, and the junction held 9 bases outside the gene matches. CDR1 and CDR2 (germline): DFQATT, SNEGSKA (reference sequence). The CDR3 extends over 15 amino acids. The CDR3 here is CSASGTGIDSYEQYF. The DNA of the CDR3 is TGCAGTGCCTCCGGGACAGGGATCGACTCCTACGAGCAGTACTTC.

This clonotype has ten or more counts. V and J are TRBV7-2 and TRBJ2-1; perhaps TRBD2 as D (5 bases). The CDR3 runs 12 residues. V lost 5 bases, J lost 7 bases, and 9 bases lay in between. Germline CDR1 reads SGHTA; CDR2 reads FQGNSA. This CDR3 reads CASSAGVNEQFF. In nucleotides, the CDR3 is TGTGCCAGCAGCGCCGGGGTTAATGAGCAGTTCTTC.

V and J are TRBV3-1 and TRBJ1-2; 8 bases fit TRBD1. The CDR3 runs 13 residues. The junction had 8 bases not matched to a gene; V was cut back by 7 bases and J by 7 bases. The germline CDR1 and CDR2 sequences are LGHDT and YNNKEL (reference sequence). CDR3 nucleotides: TGTGCCAGCACTGGACAGGGCAGGGGTGGCTACACCTTC. It encodes CASTGQGRGGYTF.

This clonotype was observed at least ten times. The V gene is TRBV12-3 or TRBV12-4, the J gene TRBJ2-7; D may be TRBD2 (5 bases). V lost 1 base, J lost 0 bases, and 10 bases lay in between. The CDR3 runs 15 residues. The CDR3 sequence: CASSLGLASSYEQYF. The DNA for the CDR3 is TGTGCCAGCAGTTTAGGGCTAGCAAGCTCCTACGAGCAGTACTTC.

This clonotype came up a few times. The chain employs TRBV4-3 and TRBJ1-2; D gene ambiguous. Per germline, CDR1 LGHNA and CDR2 YSLEER. The CDR3 runs to 13 residues. The V end lost 0 bases, the J end lost 7 bases, and 9 bases lay between the germline ends. In DNA, the CDR3 is TGCGCCAGCAGCCAAGATTGGGGTGGTGGCTACACCTTC. It encodes CASSQDWGGGYTF.

The gene calls are TRBV20-1 and TRBJ2-1; weak D call: TRBD2 (6 bases). Germline lookup yields CDR1 DFQATT and CDR2 SNEGSKA (reference sequence). V was clipped by 6 bases and J by 3 bases, with 15 bases between them. This CDR3 has 14 amino acids. The CDR3 coding sequence is TGCAGTGCGACGAGCGGGCCCGACTACAATGAGCAGTTCTTC. It encodes CSATSGPDYNEQFF.

Concerning this clonotype: Germline and junction disagree at one end, which may indicate a read error. The chain is built from TRBV2 and TRBJ1-2, with unresolved D. The CDR3 has 14 amino acids. Germline V gene lookup returns CDR1 SNHLY and CDR2 FYNNEI. The CDR3 region is CAGSDRQLNYGYTF. The CDR3, as DNA: TGTGCCGGCAGTGATAGACAACTCAACTATGGCTACACCTTC.

The V call is TRBV5-1, the J call TRBJ1-4; D gene ambiguous. The CDR3 runs to 13 residues. The V end lost 0 bases, the J end lost 8 bases, and 8 bases lay between the germline ends. CDR1 SGHRS and CDR2 YFSETQ come from the germline V gene. The CDR3 DNA is TGCGCCAGCAGCTTGGCCGCCCGAGAAAAACTGTTTTTT. It encodes CASSLAAREKLFF.

There are many counts of this clonotype. The chain uses TRBV14 and TRBJ1-1; no definite D call. Germline CDR1 is SGHDN and CDR2 is FVKESK. V was cut by 4 bases and J by 8 bases, with 20 bases left in between. This CDR3 has 15 residues. The CDR3 loop is CASSPQQPGVREAFF. The CDR3, as DNA: TGTGCCAGCAGCCCCCAACAGCCCGGGGTAAGGGAAGCTTTCTTT.